These 29 T cell receptor beta chains share one sample of origin, sequenced in a study of T cell repertoires in cytomegalovirus infection. TCRdb re-called the reads with MiXCR, one entry per CDR3 protein. The table has about 890,000 distinct CDR3 sequences, roughly a third seen once. Their recognized antigens are unknown. Specimen: cultured CD8+ T cells from PBMCs, collected from culture after CMV antigen stimulation. These receptors were obtained from a human donor in good health (CMV status not recorded). Some clones in this sample may be carry-over from other donors' samples.

The chain employs TRBV10-3 and TRBJ1-2, with 10 bases lining up with TRBD1. V was clipped by 0 bases and J by 3 bases; unmatched bases: 4. The CDR3 consists of 16 residues. CDR1 is ENHRY, CDR2 SYGVKD, per germline. The CDR3, as DNA: TGTGCCATCAGTGAGTCCCGGGACAGGGGTCACTATGGCTACACCTTC. This codes for CAISESRDRGHYGYTF.

This clonotype was counted between two and nine times. CDR3 residues: CASSLVGGKTGFSSYNSPLHF. The CDR3 DNA reads TGTGCCAGCAGCTTAGTAGGCGGCAAGACAGGATTCAGTTCCTATAATTCACCCCTCCACTTT. The genes are TRBV7-6 and TRBJ1-6, with D maybe TRBD1 (6 bases). Germline loops: CDR1 SGHVS, CDR2 FNYEAQ. Trimming removed 1 base from V and 1 base from J, with 23 bases in between. The CDR3 has 21 residues.

This clonotype was found a few times. This chain joins TRBV27 and TRBJ2-1; TRBD2 matches 13 bases. V lost 7 bases to trimming and J lost 7 bases; unmatched junction nucleotides: 4. The CDR3 is made up of 14 amino acids. Germline CDR1 and CDR2: MNHEY and SMNVEV (reference sequence). Written as DNA, the CDR3 is TGTGCCAGCAACGTACTAGCGGGGGGGAATGAGCAGTTCTTC. It specifies CASNVLAGGNEQFF.

A few counts support this clonotype. The chain links TRBV9 to TRBJ2-1; 9 nucleotides match TRBD2. Germline CDR1 SGDLS, CDR2 YYNGEE. The CDR3 consists of 17 residues. Trimming cost V 0 bases and J 0 bases; bases outside gene matches: 4. The CDR3 spells CASSVGGRGGSYNEQFF. CDR3 nucleotide sequence: TGTGCCAGCAGCGTAGGCGGGCGGGGGGGCTCCTACAATGAGCAGTTCTTC.

The rearrangement uses TRBV19 and TRBJ2-1; the D call may be TRBD1 or TRBD2 (5 bases each). Between the trimmed V and J ends, which lost 4 bases and 5 bases, there was a span of 12 bases. Germline V gene lookup returns CDR1 LNHDA and CDR2 SQIVND (reference sequence). This CDR3 comprises 14 residues. CDR3 amino acids: CASSRGQGNNEQFF. The CDR3 region has the DNA TGTGCCAGTAGTAGAGGGCAGGGAAACAATGAGCAGTTCTTC. The complete variable domain, with remaining parts taken from reference TRBV19 and TRBJ2-1, reads DGGITQSPKYLFRKEGQNVTLSCEQNLNHDAMYWYRQDPGQGLRLIYYSQIVNDFQKGDIAEGYSVSREKKESFPLTVTSAQKNPTAFYLCASSRGQGNNEQFFGPGTRLTVL.

The chain uses TRBV20-1 and TRBJ1-2; 9 positions match TRBD1. The trim removed 3 bases at V and 4 bases at J, leaving 3 bases unmatched. Germline CDR1 is DFQATT and CDR2 is SNEGSKA (reference sequence). The CDR3 has 13 residues. The CDR3, as DNA: TGCAGTGCTAGGGACAGGGGCGCCTATGGCTACACCTTC. It translates to CSARDRGAYGYTF.

This clonotype was detected ten times or more. The chain uses TRBV7-9 and TRBJ2-1; D is undetermined. Germline V lookup: CDR1 SEHNR, CDR2 FQNEAQ (reference sequence). The V end was cut by 1 base, the J end by 9 bases, with 13 bases between. The CDR3 contains 14 residues. The CDR3 region has the DNA TGTGCCAGCAGCTTAGACACACGCGTCCGTGAGCAGTTCTTC. Protein product: CASSLDTRVREQFF.

At least ten counts were recorded for this clonotype. The V call is TRBV7-9, the J call TRBJ1-2, with D hard to call. The V end was cut by 4 bases, the J end by 8 bases, with 11 bases between. CDR3 size: 12 residues. Germline CDR1 reads SEHNR; CDR2 reads FQNEAQ (reference sequence). The CDR3 bases are TGTGCCAGCAGCTCTTCCGAAAGGGGCTACACCTTC. Amino acid sequence: CASSSSERGYTF.

V usage is TRBV4-1 and J usage is TRBJ2-6; no definite D call. The germline V gene encodes CDR1 MGHRA and CDR2 YSYEKL. The CDR3 extends over 13 amino acids. V dropped 1 base and J dropped 3 bases, with 1 base sitting between them. In nucleotides, the CDR3 is TGCGCCAGCAGCCAAGGTGGGGCCAACGTCCTGACTTTC. Translating it yields CASSQGGANVLTF.

The table lists this clonotype with many counts. The gene calls are TRBV7-2 and TRBJ2-7, with 10 bases identical to TRBD1. Germline V lookup: CDR1 SGHTA, CDR2 FQGNSA. V lost 3 bases, J lost 7 bases, and 6 bases stayed unmatched. This CDR3 has 14 residues. The CDR3: CASSLRQGAGEQYV. The CDR3 nucleotides are TGTGCCAGCAGCTTGAGACAGGGGGCTGGGGAGCAGTACGTC.

The sample holds many counts of this clonotype. The chain is built from TRBV7-6 and TRBJ1-5, with 7 bases aligning to TRBD1. The V segment lost 0 bases and the J segment 4 bases; nucleotides outside the gene matches: 6. The V gene's germline CDR1 is SGHVS and CDR2 FNYEAQ. The CDR3 loop spans 16 amino acids. The CDR3 sequence is CASSLAVGQANQPQHF. The CDR3 region has the DNA TGTGCCAGCAGCTTAGCGGTCGGACAGGCAAATCAGCCCCAGCATTTT. The entire variable domain, with the rest obtained from reference TRBV7-6 and TRBJ1-5, is as follows: GAGVSQSPRYKVTKRGQDVALRCDPISGHVSLYWYRQALGQGPEFLTYFNYEAQQDKSGLPNDRFSAERPEGSISTLTIQRTEQRDSAMYRCASSLAVGQANQPQHFGDGTRLSIL.

This clonotype was counted a few times. The CDR3 sequence: CASSLRAKNEKLFF. The CDR3 DNA reads as TGTGCCAGCAGTTTAAGAGCTAAAAATGAAAAACTGTTTTTT. This sequence joins TRBV28 and TRBJ1-4, with no clear D. In germline, CDR1 is MDHEN, CDR2 SYDVKM. This CDR3 region has 14 residues. V gave up 2 bases and J gave up 5 bases, with 9 bases separating them.

The chain employs TRBV27 and TRBJ1-2; 8 bases line up with TRBD1. The CDR3 runs to 16 residues. The germline V gene encodes CDR1 MNHEY and CDR2 SMNVEV (reference sequence). Trimming removed 8 bases from V and 2 bases from J; junction bases left unmatched: 13. CDR3 loop: CASSGQGEPGNYGYTF. The CDR3 nucleotides are TGTGCCAGCTCCGGACAGGGAGAGCCCGGAAACTATGGCTACACCTTC.

This clonotype turned up a few times. The rearrangement links TRBV19 to TRBJ1-2; 8 bases align to TRBD1. Germline V gives CDR1 LNHDA, CDR2 SQIVND (reference sequence). This CDR3 contains 14 residues. Unmatched junction bases numbered 7, after V lost 10 bases and J lost 0 bases. DNA of the CDR3: TGTGCCACCGGACAGGGCCTTTCTAACTATGGCTACACCTTC. Translation: CATGQGLSNYGYTF.

The chain joins TRBV14 to TRBJ1-4; a weak D match, TRBD1 (5 bases). The CDR3 has 13 amino acids. Trimming shortened V by 2 bases and J by 8 bases, and 9 bases separated the two germline ends. Germline V lookup: CDR1 SGHDN, CDR2 FVKESK. CDR3 nucleotides: TGTGCCAGCAGCCAACCCAGGGCCGAAAAACTGTTTTTT. Amino acid sequence: CASSQPRAEKLFF.

This clonotype was detected a few times. The V gene is TRBV9, the J gene TRBJ1-1; D remains unclear. The CDR3 runs to 13 residues. CDR1 is SGDLS, CDR2 YYNGEE, per germline. V was trimmed by 1 base and J by 1 base, leaving 5 bases between them. CDR3 bases: TGTGCCAGCAGCGTATGGTCGAACACTGAAGCTTTCTTT. Amino acid sequence: CASSVWSNTEAFF.

V and J are TRBV24-1 and TRBJ2-5; possible D gene TRBD1, 6 bases. The CDR3 runs 14 residues. The V end was cut by 3 bases, the J end by 5 bases, with 12 bases between. Germline CDR1 and CDR2: KGHDR and SFDVKD. The CDR3 bases are TGTGCCACCAGTGATCCGGACAGCTGGGAGACCCAGTACTTC. The encoded protein is CATSDPDSWETQYF.

The chain employs TRBV7-9 and TRBJ1-1; D possibly corresponds to TRBD1 (5 bases). Germline CDR1 and CDR2: SEHNR and FQNEAQ (reference sequence). V dropped 3 bases and J dropped 2 bases, with 13 bases sitting between them. The CDR3 extends over 15 amino acids. CDR3 protein: CASSLDWGGNTEAFF. The CDR3 region has the DNA TGTGCCAGCAGCTTGGATTGGGGGGGTAACACTGAAGCTTTCTTT. Combining the CDR3 with reference TRBV7-9 and TRBJ1-1 gives the whole variable domain DTGVSQNPRHKITKRGQNVTFRCDPISEHNRLYWYRQTLGQGPEFLTYFQNEAQLEKSRLLSDRFSAERPKGSFSTLEIQRTEQGDSAMYLCASSLDWGGNTEAFFGQGTRLTVV.

This clonotype was counted a few times. V gene TRBV7-9 combines with J gene TRBJ2-1, with TRBD2 matching over 7 bases. The CDR3 sequence is 15 residues long. Germline-derived CDR1 and CDR2 are SEHNR and FQNEAQ (reference sequence). The J segment lost 0 bases and the V segment lost 11 bases, leaving 10 bases of the junction unmatched. CDR3 residues: CASTPASGSYNEQFF. The CDR3 DNA follows: TGTGCCTCCACCCCGGCTAGCGGCTCCTACAATGAGCAGTTCTTC.

The chain has TRBV6-6 and TRBJ2-3; D may be TRBD1 or TRBD2 (5 bases each). The CDR3 totals 15 residues. CDR1 is MNHNY and CDR2 is SVGAGI in the germline V gene (reference sequence). The V and J ends lost 3 bases and 4 bases respectively, with 14 bases between them. For the CDR3, the DNA is TGTGCCAGCAGTTATCCTAGTGGGGGTCCAGATACGCAGTATTTT. Its protein is CASSYPSGGPDTQYF.

This clonotype appeared many times. The chain carries TRBV4-2 and TRBJ1-1; tentative D call: TRBD1 (5 bases). The CDR3 covers 18 residues. Germline V lookup: CDR1 LGHNA, CDR2 YNFKEQ. Trimming took 0 bases from V and 4 from J, leaving 21 bases between them. The CDR3 loop is CASSQDGPRVNSGTEAFF. DNA of the CDR3: TGTGCCAGCAGCCAAGATGGACCCAGGGTGAATAGCGGCACTGAAGCTTTCTTT.

This clonotype was seen a handful of times. V gene TRBV7-6 combines with J gene TRBJ1-4; 9 positions match TRBD1. Germline V CDR1 and CDR2: SGHVS, FNYEAQ. After removal of 5 bases from V and 7 bases from J, the junction contained 8 bases not matched to a gene. This CDR3 has 15 amino acids. The CDR3 sequence: CASSPWTGEGEKLFF. Here the CDR3 DNA reads TGTGCCAGCAGCCCTTGGACAGGGGAGGGTGAAAAACTGTTTTTT.

This clonotype was seen a handful of times. The V and J genes are TRBV27 and TRBJ2-1; no firm D call. V was shortened by 6 bases and J by 5 bases, with 5 bases between the two germline ends. The CDR3 sequence is 11 residues long. Germline V gene lookup returns CDR1 MNHEY and CDR2 SMNVEV (reference sequence). Here the CDR3 DNA reads TGTGCCAGCAGAGATGACAATGAGCAGTTCTTC. As protein: CASRDDNEQFF.

This chain connects TRBV29-1 to TRBJ1-1; D uncertain. The germline gives CDR1 SQVTM, CDR2 ANQGSEA. The CDR3 runs 13 residues. V lost 3 bases and J lost 1, with 9 bases in between. The CDR3 bases are TGCAGCGTTGATTCGAGGAGGAACACTGAAGCTTTCTTT. Translated: CSVDSRRNTEAFF.

There are a few counts of this clonotype. The V call is TRBV27, the J call TRBJ1-2; TRBD1 aligns across 11 bases. The CDR3 is made up of 14 amino acids. Germline V gene sequence: CDR1 MNHEY, CDR2 SMNVEV (reference sequence). V lost 4 bases and J lost 8; bases outside the gene matches: 6. The CDR3 coding sequence is TGTGCCAGCAGTTGGACAGGGGGCCCTAGAGGCTACACCTTC. The encoded protein is CASSWTGGPRGYTF.

This clonotype was seen ten or more times. This sequence joins TRBV12-3 or TRBV12-4 and TRBJ2-7; possible D gene TRBD1, 6 bases. The CDR3 is 12 residues long. V was clipped by 8 bases and J by 0 bases, with 8 bases between them. For the CDR3, the DNA is TGTGCCAGCGGACAGCTCTCCTACGAGCAGTACTTC. Its translation is CASGQLSYEQYF.

This clonotype has only a few counts. The chain recombines TRBV13 with TRBJ1-6; D unresolved. The ends were cut back, 7 bases at V and 8 bases at J, with 9 bases in the middle. The germline V gene encodes CDR1 PRHDT and CDR2 FYEKMQ (reference sequence). The CDR3 consists of 12 residues. The CDR3 DNA follows: TGTGCCAGCACCCGTGGGTATTCACCCCTCCACTTT. This translates into CASTRGYSPLHF.

This clonotype showed up just a few times. The V and J genes are TRBV2 and TRBJ1-1; D is uncertain. The CDR3 is 14 amino acids. V was shortened by 7 bases and J by 5 bases, with 17 bases between the two germline ends. CDR1 is SNHLY and CDR2 is FYNNEI in the germline V gene. CDR3 protein: CASKLAGRWTEAFF. CDR3 nucleotide sequence: TGTGCCAGCAAACTTGCTGGACGTTGGACTGAAGCTTTCTTT.

This clonotype has only a few counts. This sequence joins TRBV6-5 and TRBJ2-2; 8 bases map to TRBD2. V was pared by 5 bases and J by 5 bases, with 7 bases of the junction left unmatched. The CDR3 runs 15 residues. Germline V lookup: CDR1 MNHEY, CDR2 SVGAGI. The CDR3 region has the DNA TGTGCCAGCAGTCCAGTTAGCGGGACAACCGGGGAGCTGTTTTTT. Amino acids: CASSPVSGTTGELFF.